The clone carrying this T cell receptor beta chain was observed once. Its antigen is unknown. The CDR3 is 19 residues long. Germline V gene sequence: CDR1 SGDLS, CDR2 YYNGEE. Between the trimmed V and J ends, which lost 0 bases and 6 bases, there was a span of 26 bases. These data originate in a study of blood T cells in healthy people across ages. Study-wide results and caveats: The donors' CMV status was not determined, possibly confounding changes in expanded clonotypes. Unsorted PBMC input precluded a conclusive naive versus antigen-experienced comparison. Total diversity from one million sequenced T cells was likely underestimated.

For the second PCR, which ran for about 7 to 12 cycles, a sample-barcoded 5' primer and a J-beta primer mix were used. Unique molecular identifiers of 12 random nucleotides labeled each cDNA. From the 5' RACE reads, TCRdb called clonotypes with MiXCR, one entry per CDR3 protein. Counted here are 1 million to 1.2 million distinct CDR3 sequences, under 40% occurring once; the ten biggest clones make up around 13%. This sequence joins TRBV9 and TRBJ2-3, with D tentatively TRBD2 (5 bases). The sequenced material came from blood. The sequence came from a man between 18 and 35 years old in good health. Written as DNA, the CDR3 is TGTGCCAGCAGCGTAGTTCCCAGGACCCTGAGGGCGTTTAGGGATACGCAGTATTTT. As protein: CASSVVPRTLRAFRDTQYF.